The source of this T cell receptor (beta chain) is a study of blood T cell repertoires in COVID-19. Whole-study context: Researchers got acute and convalescent COVID-19 samples from the United States, Italy and Spain. The analysed material was cDNA or gDNA that came from T cells, B-cell-depleted T cells, or PBMCs.

The CDR3 runs to 15 residues. Losses at the gene ends were 7 bases for V and 3 bases for J; bases not matched to a gene: 12. CDR1 SGHKS and CDR2 YYEKEE come from the germline V gene (reference sequence). The authors' processing: Reference gene primer amplification gave estimated nucleated cell counts. Using immunoSEQ multiplex PCR, the repertoire was profiled, and TCRdb retains in-frame clones only, with some absent. The V and J calls and clone size were taken over from that table, and D and trimming were inferred from the DNA. The sample has fewer than 200,000 clones; approximately 85% are singletons.

This receptor was taken from a middle-aged man with acute or convalescent COVID-19. V is TRBV5-5 and J is TRBJ1-1; 7 bases agree with TRBD1. The sample consisted of peripheral blood. CDR3 sequence (DNA): TGTGCCAGCTCTCTTACGACAGGGTGGGACACTGAAGCTTTCTTT. Translation: CASSLTTGWDTEAFF.